The 30 T cell receptor beta chains below were found in one sample sequenced in a study of OX40 agonist ivuxolimab in advanced cancers. TCRdb's table, derived via immunoSEQ multiplex PCR, lists solely in-frame clones and lacks some. The data contain about 69,000 clones, more than 70% of them singletons. This sample comprised CD4+ or CD8+ T cells sorted from blood, obtained in a trial of the OX40 agonist ivuxolimab. These receptor sequences come from an adult with an advanced solid tumor such as melanoma, head and neck, liver or kidney cancer.

On this clone: The junction departs from the called germline gene at one end, perhaps through a read error. The chain combines TRBV5-4 with TRBJ1-2, with TRBD1 identical over 10 bases. This CDR3 comprises 17 residues. Germline CDR1 SGHNT, CDR2 YYREEE (reference sequence). Here the CDR3 DNA reads TGTGCCAGCAGCTTGGGCGGGCGACAGGGGGCTAAATATGGCTACACCTTC. It encodes CASSLGGRQGAKYGYTF.

This clone has only one observation. V is TRBV10-3 and J is TRBJ1-1; D ambiguous. Germline V gene data show CDR1 as ENHRY and CDR2 as SYGVKD. There are 14 residues in the CDR3. V was trimmed by 4 bases and J by 4 bases, leaving 13 bases between them. CDR3 in DNA: TGTGCCATCAGTGGGTTCCCCGTCGGCACTGAAGCTTTCTTT. Residues: CAISGFPVGTEAFF.

This clone was seen just once. This chain uses TRBV5-1 with TRBJ2-1; TRBD2 aligns across 14 bases. The CDR3 extends over 16 amino acids. Germline CDR1 reads SGHRS; CDR2 reads YFSETQ. Trimming at V came to 3 bases and at J to 7 bases, leaving 6 bases not matched to a gene. The DNA for the CDR3 is TGCGCCAGCAGCTCGGGACTAGCGGGAGTCAGGAATGAGCAGTTCTTC. Its translation is CASSSGLAGVRNEQFF.

The V call is TRBV11-1, the J call TRBJ2-7; D perhaps matches TRBD2 (7 bases). From germline, CDR1 is SGHAT and CDR2 FQDESV (reference sequence). Trimming shortened V by 6 bases and J by 0 bases, and 12 bases separated the two germline ends. The CDR3 is made up of 14 amino acids. The CDR3 spells CASSVGGASYEQYF. In DNA form, the CDR3 reads TGTGCCAGCAGTGTAGGGGGGGCCTCCTACGAGCAGTACTTC.

The chain joins TRBV19 to TRBJ1-2; D may be TRBD1 (5 bases). The CDR3 totals 14 residues. Looked up from germline, CDR1 is LNHDA and CDR2 is SQIVND (reference sequence). The ends were cut back, 5 bases at V and 4 bases at J, with 14 bases in the middle. Here the CDR3 DNA reads TGTGCCAGTAGTGGCAGGGCCCCAACCTATGGCTACACCTTC. Protein sequence: CASSGRAPTYGYTF.

The V and J genes are TRBV28 and TRBJ2-7; 9 bases fit TRBD1. V was pared by 6 bases and J by 6 bases, with 12 bases of the junction left unmatched. Germline assignment: CDR1 MDHEN and CDR2 SYDVKM. This CDR3 has 15 residues. The CDR3 loop reads CASRPGDRVSREQYF. In DNA form, the CDR3 reads TGTGCCAGCAGGCCGGGGGACAGGGTTAGTCGCGAGCAGTACTTC. The whole variable domain, remainder taken from reference TRBV28 and TRBJ2-7, is DVKVTQSSRYLVKRTGEKVFLECVQDMDHENMFWYRQDPGLGLRLIYFSYDVKMKEKGDIPEGYSVSREKKERFSLILESASTNQTSMYLCASRPGDRVSREQYFGPGTRLTVT.

The V gene is TRBV7-9, the J gene TRBJ1-2; maybe TRBD1 (6 bases). V gave up 2 bases and J gave up 5 bases, with 6 bases separating them. Germline loops: CDR1 SEHNR, CDR2 FQNEAQ (reference sequence). The CDR3 runs 12 residues. In DNA, the CDR3 is TGTGCCAGCAGCTTACAGGGGTATGGCTACACCTTC. Translated: CASSLQGYGYTF.

This chain links TRBV6-5 with TRBJ2-7; a possible D gene is TRBD2 (6 bases). This CDR3 is built from 16 residues. V dropped 0 bases and J dropped 5 bases, with 17 bases sitting between them. Germline CDR1 reads MNHEY; CDR2 reads SVGAGI. DNA of the CDR3: TGTGCCAGCAGTTACTCCCTCGCTAGCGTTGGCCACGAGCAGTACTTC. Translated, it gives CASSYSLASVGHEQYF.

The J gene is TRBJ2-6, the V gene TRBV11-2; 9 bases agree with TRBD1. J gave up 0 bases and V 6 bases, and 12 bases lay outside the gene matches. The CDR3 totals 19 residues. CDR1 is SGHAT and CDR2 is FQNNGV in the germline V gene. CDR3 region: CASRNVRDRVPSGANVLTF. CDR3 sequence (DNA): TGTGCCAGCAGAAATGTTCGGGACAGGGTTCCCTCTGGGGCCAACGTCCTGACTTTC.

The V call is TRBV7-8, the J call TRBJ2-7; TRBD2 might be the D (5 bases). The CDR3 length is 12 residues. Deletions cut 2 bases from V and 4 bases from J, with 6 bases between. Germline CDR1 reads SGHVS; CDR2 reads FQNEAQ. This chain's CDR3 is CASSLRGYEQYF. The CDR3 DNA reads TGTGCCAGCAGCTTAAGAGGGTACGAGCAGTACTTC.

V usage is TRBV5-4 and J usage is TRBJ2-5; TRBD1 agrees at 10 bases. The assigned J gene may be wrong: the sequence end matches TRBJ2-7 better. The germline gives CDR1 SGHNT, CDR2 YYREEE (reference sequence). The CDR3 consists of 15 residues. The CDR3 region is CASSLAGTGVYEQYF. CDR3 nucleotide sequence: TGTGCCAGCAGCTTGGCCGGGACAGGGGTATACGAGCAGTACTTC.

In regard to this clone: Other DNA sequences in this specimen translate into the identical CDR3. V and J are TRBV7-9 and TRBJ2-7, with 9 bases lining up with TRBD1. CDR1 is SEHNR, CDR2 FQNEAQ, per germline (reference sequence). J gave up 4 bases and V 5 bases, and 6 bases lay outside the gene matches. The CDR3 is 14 residues long. The CDR3: CASSPRDRAYEQYF. CDR3 sequence (DNA): TGTGCCAGCAGCCCGAGGGACAGGGCGTACGAGCAGTACTTC.

V gene TRBV5-1 combines with J gene TRBJ1-1; D unclear. The germline V gene encodes CDR1 SGHRS and CDR2 YFSETQ. The V and J ends lost 0 bases and 11 bases respectively, with 8 bases between them. There are 11 residues in the CDR3. CDR3 residues: CASSLDGVAFF. CDR3 DNA: TGCGCCAGCAGCTTGGACGGGGTGGCTTTCTTT.

The gene calls are TRBV27 and TRBJ1-1, with TRBD1 as a possible D gene (5 bases). Trimming stripped 2 bases from V and 4 bases from J, with 23 bases between. The CDR3 has 18 residues. The germline V gene encodes CDR1 MNHEY and CDR2 SMNVEV (reference sequence). The CDR3 DNA sequence: TGTGCCAGCAGTTTACGTTCGGTTGGGCAGGGCCTAACCACTGAAGCTTTCTTT. Its translation: CASSLRSVGQGLTTEAFF.

The CDR3 spells CASSKARPRGGNTIYF. The CDR3 nucleotides read TGTGCCAGCAGCAAAGCGCGACCAAGAGGCGGAAACACCATATATTTT. The rearrangement uses TRBV21-1 and TRBJ1-3. TRBV21-1 constitutes a pseudogene. The CDR3 covers 16 residues.

This sequence joins TRBV10-3 and TRBJ2-7; D tentatively reads TRBD1 or TRBD2 (6 bases each). The CDR3 is 12 amino acids. Germline CDR1 is ENHRY and CDR2 is SYGVKD. The ends were cut back, 4 bases at V and 6 bases at J, with 10 bases in the middle. The CDR3 loop is CAISAGAPEQYF. Written as DNA, the CDR3 is TGTGCCATCAGTGCGGGGGCCCCCGAGCAGTACTTC.

CDR3 residues: CASSLGDSNAQPQHF. DNA for the CDR3: TGTGCCAGCAGCTTAGGGGACAGTAATGCTCAGCCCCAGCATTTT. This chain connects TRBV7-9 to TRBJ1-5; 7 bases are a match to TRBD1. Per germline, CDR1 SEHNR and CDR2 FQNEAQ (reference sequence). The V segment lost 1 base and the J segment 6 bases; nucleotides outside the gene matches: 6. This CDR3 has 15 amino acids.

The rearrangement links TRBV7-2 to TRBJ1-5; D remains unclear. Germline V gene sequence: CDR1 SGHTA, CDR2 FQGNSA. CDR3 size: 15 residues. V shed 1 base and J shed 3 bases, with 10 bases lying between them. The DNA of the CDR3 is TGTGCCAGCAGCTTAGTTGGGGAGAACAATCAGCCCCAGCATTTT. It translates to CASSLVGENNQPQHF.

A note on this clone: A read error may produce the germline difference seen at one junction end. This chain connects TRBV7-8 to TRBJ2-7; D perhaps matches TRBD1 (5 bases). The CDR3 is 13 amino acids. Germline assignment: CDR1 SGHVS and CDR2 FQNEAQ. CDR3 DNA: TGTGCCAGCAGCTTAGCGGATCCAGGGCTCCTAAACTTC. Translated: CASSLADPGLLNF.

The chain links TRBV12-5 to TRBJ1-2, with D possibly TRBD1 on 5 matching bases. V lost 1 base to trimming and J lost 7 bases, with 7 bases between them. The CDR3 spans 12 residues. Per germline, CDR1 LGHNT and CDR2 FRNRAP. CDR3 in DNA: TGTGCTAGTGGTTTGGATAGGGGTGGCTACACCTTC. It encodes CASGLDRGGYTF.

A word on this clone: Distinct nucleotide sequences in the sample also encode this CDR3. The chain links TRBV7-9 to TRBJ2-1; 8 bases line up with TRBD2. Germline values: CDR1 SEHNR, CDR2 FQNEAQ (reference sequence). The V gene end was trimmed by 0 bases and the J gene end by 2 bases; junction bases not matched to a gene: 3. This CDR3 contains 16 residues. The CDR3 DNA is TGTGCCAGCAGCTTAGCTCTAGCGGGCACCTACAATGAGCAGTTCTTC. As protein: CASSLALAGTYNEQFF.

This chain uses TRBV6-5 with TRBJ2-2; unclear D gene. CDR1 MNHEY and CDR2 SVGAGI come from the germline V gene. V lost 2 bases and J 0 bases, leaving 10 bases between the germline ends. This CDR3 has 16 residues. The CDR3 protein is CASSYDSIANTGELFF. The CDR3 bases are TGTGCCAGCAGTTACGATAGTATCGCGAACACCGGGGAGCTGTTTTTT.

This clone was counted a single time. The chain combines TRBV5-1 with TRBJ2-5; possibly TRBD1 for D (6 bases). The germline gives CDR1 SGHRS, CDR2 YFSETQ. The CDR3 consists of 14 residues. V was pared by 4 bases and J by 2 bases, with 12 bases between. The chain's CDR3 is CASSEPGHQETQYF. CDR3 DNA sequence: TGCGCCAGCAGCGAACCGGGACATCAAGAGACCCAGTACTTC.

The V call is TRBV6-6, the J call TRBJ1-4; no definite D call. V dropped 4 bases and J dropped 5 bases, with 5 bases sitting between them. The CDR3 loop spans 12 amino acids. The germline gives CDR1 MNHNY, CDR2 SVGAGI (reference sequence). The chain's CDR3 is CASSSGNEKLFF. The CDR3 DNA sequence: TGTGCCAGCAGTTCTGGGAATGAAAAACTGTTTTTT.

DNA for the CDR3: TGTGCCAGCAGCTTAAGCCCTAAGGACACCGGGGAGCTGTTTTTT. It yields the protein CASSLSPKDTGELFF. This chain uses TRBV7-3 with TRBJ2-2, with unresolved D. This CDR3 contains 15 residues. The germline gives CDR1 SGHTA, CDR2 FQGTGA. V shed 1 base and J shed 3 bases, with 9 bases lying between them.

This chain connects TRBV2 to TRBJ1-2; perhaps TRBD1 as D (6 bases). V was trimmed by 8 bases and J by 4 bases, leaving 14 bases between them. CDR1 and CDR2 (germline): SNHLY, FYNNEI. This CDR3 comprises 13 residues. The CDR3 loop reads CASENREGYGYTF. For the CDR3, the DNA is TGTGCCAGCGAAAACAGGGAGGGCTATGGCTACACCTTC.

The V and J genes are TRBV28 and TRBJ1-1, with 7 bases aligning to TRBD1. This CDR3 region has 14 residues. From germline, CDR1 is MDHEN and CDR2 SYDVKM. With V trimmed by 4 bases and J by 3 bases, 5 bases remained unmatched. The CDR3 coding sequence is TGTGCCAGCAGTTCGACAGGGAGGTACACTGAAGCTTTCTTT. This codes for CASSSTGRYTEAFF.

The rearrangement uses TRBV29-1 and TRBJ1-4; no clear D gene. The V and J ends lost 7 bases and 6 bases respectively, with 15 bases between them. There are 13 residues in the CDR3. The germline V gene encodes CDR1 SQVTM and CDR2 ANQGSEA. CDR3 sequence (DNA): TGCAGCGCCCGGCCGCGCCTATATGAAAAACTGTTTTTT. The encoded protein is CSARPRLYEKLFF.

J is TRBJ2-1 and V is TRBV6-5; D is unclear. V was shortened by 2 bases and J by 0 bases, with 8 bases between the two germline ends. CDR1 and CDR2 from the germline V gene are MNHEY and SVGAGI. The CDR3 is made up of 15 amino acids. CDR3 bases: TGTGCCAGCAGTTACGGCAGGAGCTCCTACAATGAGCAGTTCTTC. It specifies CASSYGRSSYNEQFF.

The gene calls are TRBV2 and TRBJ2-7, with no clear D. The CDR3 contains 11 residues. With 5 bases removed from V and 2 bases from J, the gap between germline ends came to 4 bases. Germline values: CDR1 SNHLY, CDR2 FYNNEI. This CDR3 is CASSTTYEQYF. The CDR3 coding sequence is TGTGCCAGCAGTACAACCTACGAGCAGTACTTC.